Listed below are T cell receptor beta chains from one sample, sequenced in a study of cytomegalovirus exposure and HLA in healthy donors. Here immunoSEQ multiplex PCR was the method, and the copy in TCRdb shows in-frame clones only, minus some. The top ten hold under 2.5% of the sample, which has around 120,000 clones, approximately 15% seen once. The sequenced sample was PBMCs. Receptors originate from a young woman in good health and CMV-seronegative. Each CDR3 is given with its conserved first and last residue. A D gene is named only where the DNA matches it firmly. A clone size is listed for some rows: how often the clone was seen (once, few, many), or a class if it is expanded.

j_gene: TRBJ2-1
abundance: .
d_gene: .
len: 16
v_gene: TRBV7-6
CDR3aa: CASSPRGSGPYNEQFF
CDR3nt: TGTGCCAGCAGCCCCCGTGGTAGCGGCCCTTACAATGAGCAGTTCTTC

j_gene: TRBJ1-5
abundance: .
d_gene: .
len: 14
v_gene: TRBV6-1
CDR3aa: CASLRGHSNQPQHF
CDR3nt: TGTGCCAGCCTTAGAGGGCATAGCAATCAGCCCCAGCATTTT

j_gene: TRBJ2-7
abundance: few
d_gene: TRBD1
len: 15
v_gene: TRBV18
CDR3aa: CASSPVGQGSYEQYF
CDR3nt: TGTGCCAGCTCACCAGTGGGACAGGGTTCCTACGAGCAGTACTTC

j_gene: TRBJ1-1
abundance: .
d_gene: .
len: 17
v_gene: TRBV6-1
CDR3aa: CASSETQGRLYSTEAFF
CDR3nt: TGTGCCAGCAGTGAAACGCAAGGCAGACTTTATTCCACTGAAGCTTTCTTT

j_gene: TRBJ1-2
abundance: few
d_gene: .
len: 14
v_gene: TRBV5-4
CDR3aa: CASSLVGSYYGYTF
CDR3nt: TGTGCCAGCAGCTTGGTGGGCAGCTACTATGGCTACACCTTC

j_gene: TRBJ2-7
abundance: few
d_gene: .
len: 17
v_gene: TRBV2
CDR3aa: CASSPDRGPTYFYEQYF
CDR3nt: TGTGCCAGCAGCCCGGACAGAGGACCAACCTATTTCTACGAGCAGTACTTC

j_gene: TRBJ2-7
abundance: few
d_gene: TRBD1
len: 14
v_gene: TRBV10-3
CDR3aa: CAISLGQGSYEQYF
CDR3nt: TGTGCCATCAGTCTGGGACAGGGCTCCTACGAGCAGTACTTC

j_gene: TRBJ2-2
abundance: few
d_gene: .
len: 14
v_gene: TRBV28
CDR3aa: CANPDRTSAGELFF
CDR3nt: TGTGCCAATCCCGACAGGACCTCAGCCGGGGAGCTGTTTTTT

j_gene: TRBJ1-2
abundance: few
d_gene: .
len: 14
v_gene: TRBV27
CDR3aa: CASSLSRAAYGYTF
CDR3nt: TGTGCCAGCAGTTTATCGAGGGCGGCCTATGGCTACACCTTC

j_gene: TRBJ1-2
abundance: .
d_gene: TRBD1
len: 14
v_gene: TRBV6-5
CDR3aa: CASSYSGTAYGYTF
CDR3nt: TGTGCCAGCAGTTACTCTGGGACAGCCTATGGCTACACCTTC

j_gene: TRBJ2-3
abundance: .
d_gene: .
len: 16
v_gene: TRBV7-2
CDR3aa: CASSLVPGTSTDTQYF
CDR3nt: TGTGCCAGCAGCTTAGTTCCGGGAACTAGCACAGATACGCAGTATTTT

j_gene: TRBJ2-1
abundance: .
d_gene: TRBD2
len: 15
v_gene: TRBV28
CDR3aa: CASRAGLAGMGEQFF
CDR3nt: TGTGCCAGCAGGGCGGGACTAGCGGGGATGGGGGAGCAGTTCTTC

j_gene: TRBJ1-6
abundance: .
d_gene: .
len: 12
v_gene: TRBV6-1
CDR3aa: CASLDGRGPLHF
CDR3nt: TGTGCCAGCTTGGACGGCCGGGGGCCCCTCCACTTT

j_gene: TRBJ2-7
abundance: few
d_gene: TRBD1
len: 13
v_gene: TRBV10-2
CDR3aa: CASSPGQTYEQYF
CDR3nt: TGCGCCAGTTCGCCGGGACAGACTTACGAGCAGTACTTC

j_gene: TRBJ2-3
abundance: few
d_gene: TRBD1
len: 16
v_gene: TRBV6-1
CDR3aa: CASSARQGGFGDTQYF
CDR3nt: TGTGCCAGCAGTGCGAGACAGGGGGGGTTTGGGGATACGCAGTATTTT

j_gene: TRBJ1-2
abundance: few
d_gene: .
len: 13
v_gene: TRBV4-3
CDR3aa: CASSQDRGGGYTF
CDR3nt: TGCGCCAGCAGCCAAGATCGGGGGGGCGGCTACACCTTC